These 18 T cell receptor beta chains were sequenced from one sample in a study of CD8+CD57+ T cells in acquired aplastic anemia. Genomic DNA constituted the template upon which TCR beta VDJ and CDR3 profiling was performed. Each CDR3 protein gets one entry after TCRdb re-called the reads with MiXCR. The sample comprises about 110,000 distinct CDR3 sequences, 50% to 65% of which are singletons, and around a third rests with the top ten. The sequencing input was sorted CD4+, CD8+, or CD8+CD57+ T cells (not recorded which) from PBMCs. Receptor source: a human donor in good health, serving as a control.

This clonotype was detected many times. The J gene is TRBJ2-3, the V gene TRBV19; no reliable D call. The germline V and J ends were trimmed by 4 bases and 4 bases, with 9 bases remaining between them. Germline CDR1 LNHDA, CDR2 SQIVND (reference sequence). The CDR3 runs to 13 residues. The CDR3 coding sequence is TGTGCCAGTAGTAATAGGGTAGCAGATACGCAGTATTTT. This codes for CASSNRVADTQYF. Supplemented by reference TRBV19 and TRBJ2-3, the full variable domain reads DGGITQSPKYLFRKEGQNVTLSCEQNLNHDAMYWYRQDPGQGLRLIYYSQIVNDFQKGDIAEGYSVSREKKESFPLTVTSAQKNPTAFYLCASSNRVADTQYFGPGTRLTVL.

This clonotype was detected ten times or more. CDR3: CASSIVMGSNYGYTF. Written as DNA, the CDR3 is TGTGCCAGTAGTATAGTTATGGGATCTAACTATGGCTACACCTTC. The V gene is TRBV19, the J gene TRBJ1-2; the D is unclear. Germline CDR1 and CDR2: LNHDA and SQIVND (reference sequence). Trimming pared 1 base from V and 0 bases from J, leaving 9 bases between. The CDR3 loop spans 15 amino acids.

As concerns this clonotype: Its ends do not fully match the called genes, so a read error is possible. The chain recombines TRBV12-3 or TRBV12-4 with TRBJ1-1; D call uncertain. CDR3 length: 11 residues. The CDR3 here is CASSLCTEAFF. Here the CDR3 DNA reads TGCGCCAGCAGTTTATGCACTGAAGCTTTCTTT.

As for this clonotype: This clone may be a read error of a much larger clone one base away. The CDR3 is CASSLAKGLYEQYF. DNA of the CDR3: TGTGCCAGCAGTTTAGCGAAGGGTCTGTACGAGCAGTACTTC. The chain has TRBV27 and TRBJ2-7; D is unresolved. V gave up 2 bases and J gave up 4 bases, with 12 bases separating them. The CDR3 consists of 14 residues. CDR1 is MNHEY and CDR2 is SMNVEV in the germline V gene (reference sequence).

With respect to this clonotype: With a much larger clone just one base away, this may be a read error. V and J are TRBV6-2 or TRBV6-3 and TRBJ1-1; D remains unclear. The CDR3 is made up of 13 amino acids. Germline V gene data show CDR1 as MNHEY and CDR2 as SVGEGT. CDR3 amino acids: CASSFQENTEALF. The CDR3 nucleotides are TGTGCCAGCAGTTTCCAGGAGAACACTGAAGCTCTCTTT.

As concerns this clonotype: A much larger clone sits a single nucleotide away, making a read error possible. The chain uses TRBV6-9 and TRBJ2-7; D may be TRBD2 (5 bases). The ends were cut back, 3 bases at V and 4 bases at J, with 16 bases in the middle. The CDR3 spans 15 residues. The V gene's germline CDR1 is MNHGY and CDR2 SVAAGI. The CDR3 sequence is CASSYLDGKMYEQYF. The DNA for the CDR3 is TGTGCCAGCAGTTACCTGGACGGGAAAATGTACGAGCAGTACTTC.

This clonotype was seen at least ten times. The CDR3 protein is CASSRGQNYGYTF. The CDR3 nucleotides read TGCGCCAGCAGCAGGGGACAGAACTATGGCTACACCTTC. The chain couples TRBV5-1 to TRBJ1-2; TRBD1 agrees at 7 bases. CDR1 and CDR2 from the germline V gene are SGHRS and YFSETQ. This CDR3 region has 13 residues. The V gene end was trimmed by 4 bases and the J gene end by 2 bases; junction bases not matched to a gene: 2.

A note on this clonotype: One end of the junction varies from germline; a read error may be responsible. The CDR3 region has the DNA TGTGCCACCAGTGACCCCCTGTCAGATAACACAGAAGCTTTCTTT. Protein: CATSDPLSDNTEAFF. The J gene is TRBJ1-1, the V gene TRBV24-1; D remains unclear. The CDR3 extends over 15 amino acids. Germline V lookup: CDR1 KGHDR, CDR2 SFDVKD.

The J gene is TRBJ2-3, the V gene TRBV25-1; D remains unclear. The CDR3 runs 14 residues. V was cut by 6 bases and J by 6 bases, with 16 bases left in between. Germline V gene sequence: CDR1 MGHDK, CDR2 SYGVNS. CDR3 sequence reads: CASSAHPRPDTQYF. CDR3 sequence (DNA): TGTGCCAGCAGCGCCCACCCACGGCCGGATACGCAGTATTTT.

This sequence joins TRBV9 and TRBJ2-3, with D possibly TRBD1 on 5 matching bases. This CDR3 has 15 amino acids. Germline V gene data show CDR1 as SGDLS and CDR2 as YYNGEE. V was cut by 1 base and J by 0 bases, with 9 bases left in between. This chain's CDR3 is CASSVTGASTDTQYF. The CDR3 nucleotides read TGTGCCAGCAGCGTAACAGGAGCTAGCACAGATACGCAGTATTTT.

This clonotype has only a few counts. The germline gene is not matched at one end of the junction; a read error may be the cause. This chain links TRBV12-3 or TRBV12-4 with TRBJ1-1; 10 bases fit TRBD1. CDR3 length: 17 amino acids. The CDR3 region has the DNA TGTGCCAGCAGTTTAGAGCGAGGGGGACAGGGGTACACTGACGCTTTCTTT. Its translation is CASSLERGGQGYTDAFF.

The V call is TRBV29-1, the J call TRBJ2-1, with D unclear. Germline loops: CDR1 SQVTM, CDR2 ANQGSEA. The germline V and J ends were trimmed by 6 bases and 9 bases, with 12 bases remaining between them. This CDR3 is built from 11 residues. The CDR3 DNA follows: TGCAGCGTACACAAATCGGGTGAGCAGTTCTTC. Translated: CSVHKSGEQFF.

The chain combines TRBV5-8 with TRBJ2-7; D is ambiguous. The ends were cut back, 3 bases at V and 2 bases at J, with 6 bases in the middle. Germline V gene sequence: CDR1 SGHTS, CDR2 YDEGEE. This CDR3 has 12 residues. This CDR3 is CASSYLPYEQYF. In DNA form, the CDR3 reads TGTGCCAGCAGCTACCTTCCCTACGAGCAGTACTTC.

This clonotype was found a few times. The CDR3 ends on some other residue instead of the conserved phenylalanine or tryptophan, so this is likely a read error. V usage is TRBV25-1 and J usage is TRBJ2-3; TRBD2 is a possible D gene (6 bases). The CDR3 loop spans 15 amino acids. The V end lost 10 bases, the J end lost 6 bases, and 23 bases lay between the germline ends. Germline loops: CDR1 MGHDK, CDR2 SYGVNS. The CDR3 reads CANSAEWGEFDTQYL. In DNA form, the CDR3 reads TGTGCCAACAGCGCAGAGTGGGGGGAATTTGATACGCAGTATCTT.

This chain links TRBV24-1 with TRBJ1-5; D gene uncertain. Per germline, CDR1 KGHDR and CDR2 SFDVKD. Trimming removed 2 bases at V and 4 bases at J, with 2 bases between. The CDR3 is 12 amino acids. For the CDR3, the DNA is TGTGCCACCAGTGATTCGAATCAGCCCCAGCATTTT. Translated, it gives CATSDSNQPQHF.

As regards this clonotype: Relative to the germline gene, one junction end is altered; a read error may explain this. The rearrangement uses TRBV5-1 and TRBJ1-3; D is perhaps TRBD1 (6 bases). Germline CDR1 SGHRS, CDR2 YFSETQ. CDR3 length: 14 amino acids. CDR3 region: CVSSLDSSGNSIYF. As DNA, the CDR3 is TGCGTCAGCAGCCTGGACAGCTCTGGAAACTCCATATATTTT.

The chain couples TRBV24-1 to TRBJ2-2; D gene ambiguous. The germline V gene has CDR1 KGHDR and CDR2 SFDVKD. Trimming shortened V by 4 bases and J by 4 bases, and 3 bases separated the two germline ends. The CDR3 length is 12 residues. DNA for the CDR3: TGTGCCACCAGTGAACTCACCGGGGAGCTGTTTTTT. Residues: CATSELTGELFF.

Points on this clonotype: It may be a read error: a sequence one base away is much more abundant. The CDR3 does not end in the conserved phenylalanine or tryptophan, so this is likely a read error. The J gene is TRBJ2-1, the V gene TRBV12-5; 8 positions match TRBD1. The V and J ends lost 6 bases and 7 bases, in that order; junction bases with no gene match: 5. Germline V lookup: CDR1 LGHNT, CDR2 FRNRAP. The CDR3 is made up of 13 amino acids. CDR3 region: CASGVGQANEQFL. The CDR3 DNA reads as TGTGCTAGTGGAGTGGGACAGGCTAATGAGCAGTTCCTC.